The 12 T cell receptor beta chains below come from one sample, sequenced in a study. TCRdb passed the 5' RACE reads through MiXCR, listing each CDR3 protein once. The sample consists of roughly 64,000 distinct CDR3 sequences, approximately 23% of them appearing once. Sequenced: memory CD4+ T cells sorted from a lymph node. Subset indicated: memory CD4+ T cells, CD4+CD45RO+CD25-. These receptors were taken from a female donor with breast cancer.

J is TRBJ2-1 and V is TRBV15; no firm D call. CDR1 and CDR2 (germline): LNHNV, YYDKDF (reference sequence). The CDR3 runs 11 residues. The V gene lost 5 bases and the J gene lost 7 bases, with 6 bases spanning the gap. Here the CDR3 DNA reads TGTGCCACCAGCGTCAGGAATGAGCAGTTCTTC. Residues: CATSVRNEQFF. Filled out from reference TRBV15 and TRBJ2-1, the complete variable domain reads DAMVIQNPRYQVTQFGKPVTLSCSQTLNHNVMYWYQQKSSQAPKLLFHYYDKDFNNEADTPDNFQSRRPNTSFCFLDIRSPGLGDTAMYLCATSVRNEQFFGPGTRLTVL.

This clonotype was picked up many times. The genes are TRBV7-3 and TRBJ2-3; no clear D. The CDR3 consists of 13 residues. Germline-derived CDR1 and CDR2 are SGHTA and FQGTGA. V lost 5 bases to trimming and J lost 2 bases, with 8 bases between them. CDR3: CASSPYITDTQYF. Here the CDR3 DNA reads TGTGCCAGCAGCCCGTATATCACAGATACGCAGTATTTT.

Only a few counts were recorded for this clonotype. This sequence joins TRBV28 and TRBJ2-7; D ambiguous. CDR3 size: 13 residues. The V gene's germline CDR1 is MDHEN and CDR2 SYDVKM. The V end was cut by 6 bases, the J end by 0 bases, with 9 bases between. CDR3 loop: CASRGGGSYEQYF. In DNA, the CDR3 is TGTGCCAGCAGGGGCGGCGGCTCCTACGAGCAGTACTTC.

This chain links TRBV4-3 with TRBJ1-5; 7 bases are a match to TRBD1. This CDR3 has 13 residues. With 0 bases clipped from V and 7 bases from J, the junction kept 0 bases outside the gene matches. Germline lookup yields CDR1 LGHNA and CDR2 YSLEER. The CDR3 coding sequence is TGCGCCAGCAGCCAAGACAGGGGGCAGCCCCAGCATTTT. This sequence encodes CASSQDRGQPQHF.

This clonotype was counted ten times or more. This chain joins TRBV29-1 and TRBJ2-3; 9 bases are a match to TRBD2. The CDR3 spans 14 residues. Trimming removed 2 bases from V and 1 base from J; junction bases left unmatched: 1. Germline loops: CDR1 SQVTM, CDR2 ANQGSEA. CDR3 sequence reads: CSVESSGGTDTQYF. The CDR3 coding sequence is TGCAGCGTTGAATCTAGCGGGGGCACAGATACGCAGTATTTT.

Details on this clonotype: A read error may account for a junction end that differs from germline. The chain uses TRBV20-1 and TRBJ1-1; possible D gene TRBD1, 5 bases. Germline loops: CDR1 DFQATT, CDR2 SNEGSKA (reference sequence). This CDR3 region has 12 residues. The CDR3 nucleotides read TGCAGTACTAGAGAGGGGACGGCTGAAGCTTTCTTT. Its translation is CSTREGTAEAFF.

This clonotype was counted ten times or more. The chain is built from TRBV7-2 and TRBJ1-2; 10 bases align to TRBD1. Germline CDR1 SGHTA, CDR2 FQGNSA. The CDR3 has 15 amino acids. V gave up 2 bases and J gave up 8 bases; unmatched junction bases: 8. CDR3 DNA: TGTGCCAGCAGCTTAACCCATGGGACAGGGGACGGCTACACCTTC. It is translated as CASSLTHGTGDGYTF.

The chain combines TRBV10-2 with TRBJ1-5; no clear D gene. The CDR3 has 13 amino acids. V lost 2 bases to trimming and J lost 0 bases, with 2 bases between them. Germline V gives CDR1 WSHSY, CDR2 SAAADI. CDR3 region: CASSEGSNQPQHF. The CDR3 DNA reads as TGCGCCAGCAGTGAGGGTAGCAATCAGCCCCAGCATTTT.

The V call is TRBV27, the J call TRBJ1-5; D remains ambiguous. V shed 6 bases and J shed 7 bases, with 16 bases lying between them. The CDR3 is 14 amino acids. Per germline, CDR1 MNHEY and CDR2 SMNVEV (reference sequence). The CDR3, as DNA: TGTGCCAGCAGCCCGGGGAGGGCGGGGCAGCCCCAGCATTTT. Its translation: CASSPGRAGQPQHF.

In its sample, this clonotype was seen many times. The genes are TRBV10-3 and TRBJ1-5, with D hard to call. Germline CDR1 is ENHRY and CDR2 is SYGVKD. The CDR3 has 14 amino acids. With 11 bases removed from V and 2 bases from J, the gap between germline ends came to 16 bases. CDR3 sequence: CASSFGEGNQPQHF. The CDR3 DNA sequence: TGTGCCTCCTCTTTTGGGGAGGGCAATCAGCCCCAGCATTTT.

In its sample, this clonotype was seen a few times. The chain is built from TRBV20-1 and TRBJ2-6, with D tentatively TRBD1 (5 bases). The CDR3 loop spans 18 amino acids. Trimming removed 0 bases at V and 0 bases at J, with 15 bases between. CDR1 and CDR2 (germline): DFQATT, SNEGSKA (reference sequence). The CDR3: CSARDLGQVRSGANVLTF. CDR3 in DNA: TGCAGTGCTAGAGATCTCGGACAAGTCCGCTCTGGGGCCAACGTCCTGACTTTC.

The V and J genes are TRBV6-1 and TRBJ1-5, with D maybe TRBD1 (5 bases). The germline V and J ends were trimmed by 1 base and 6 bases, with 16 bases remaining between them. Germline V gene sequence: CDR1 MNHNS, CDR2 SASEGT. The CDR3 totals 16 residues. The CDR3 coding sequence is TGTGCCAGCAGTGAAGTGTTCCAGGGTAACGCTCAGCCCCAGCATTTT. Amino acid sequence: CASSEVFQGNAQPQHF.